Given below is one T cell receptor beta chain in context. The table came from immunoSEQ multiplex PCR; TCRdb's copy has only in-frame clones and leaves some out. The sample holds about 68,000 clones; 90% are singletons and the top ten take 1.5%. The record originates from a study of T cell changes during pregnancy in multiple sclerosis. Germline CDR1 and CDR2: SEHNR and FQNEAQ (reference sequence). The ends lost 5 bases at V and 4 bases at J; junction bases unmatched: 8. There are 15 residues in the CDR3. The chain recombines TRBV7-9 with TRBJ1-3; TRBD1 matches 7 bases. This specimen was peripheral blood, taken in the third trimester of pregnancy. The TCR originated in a female donor with multiple sclerosis, enrolled in a pregnancy study. The CDR3 DNA reads TGTGCCAGCAGCCAGGGACAGCTCGCGGGAAACACCATATATTTT. It yields the protein CASSQGQLAGNTIYF.